This T cell receptor beta chain was recovered during a study of graft-versus-host responses after intestinal transplantation. Study summary: Tacrolimus plus steroids were given to all recipients for approximately 3 years, preceded by anti-thymocyte globulin induction.

Worth noting for this clone: The target antigen is unknown.

The method was immunoSEQ multiplex PCR; TCRdb's version includes in-frame clones alone and lacks a portion of them. The table has under 45,000 clones, approximately 93% seen once; the top ten hold 3.6%. The CDR3 covers 15 residues. Germline values: CDR1 MGHDK, CDR2 SYGVNS. Trimming left V 5 bases short and J 0 bases short, with 11 bases between. Findings and caveats of the study: GvH clones appeared in recipient marrow, some first in ileum or blood. The presence of high graft-versus-host to host-versus-graft clonal ratios in allografts characterized patients with graft-donor T cell macrochimerism. Circulating GvH clone levels at their peak were associated with HvG declines (early post-transplant).

V and J are TRBV25-1 and TRBJ1-5; D is perhaps TRBD1 (5 bases). The origin of this receptor is a human patient who received an intestinal transplant, so some T cells may come from the graft donor. Here the sequenced sample was PBMCs, taken almost 750 days after intestinal transplantation. The DNA of the CDR3 is TGTGCCAGCAGTCCCCAGGGCCTTAGCAATCAGCCCCAGCATTTT. Its protein is CASSPQGLSNQPQHF.